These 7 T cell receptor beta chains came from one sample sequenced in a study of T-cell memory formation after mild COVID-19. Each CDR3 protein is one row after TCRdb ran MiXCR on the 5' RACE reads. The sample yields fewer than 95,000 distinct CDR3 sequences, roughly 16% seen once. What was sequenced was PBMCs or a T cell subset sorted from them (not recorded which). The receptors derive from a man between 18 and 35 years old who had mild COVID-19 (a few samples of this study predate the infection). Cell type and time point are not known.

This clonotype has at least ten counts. CDR3 residues: CASSLGRYKQYV. The CDR3 bases are TGTGCCAGCAGCTTAGGGCGTTATAAGCAGTACGTC. The rearrangement links TRBV7-9 to TRBJ2-7, with D unresolved. V lost 1 base and J 8 bases, leaving 9 bases between the germline ends. The CDR3 extends over 12 amino acids. Germline CDR1 SEHNR, CDR2 FQNEAQ (reference sequence).

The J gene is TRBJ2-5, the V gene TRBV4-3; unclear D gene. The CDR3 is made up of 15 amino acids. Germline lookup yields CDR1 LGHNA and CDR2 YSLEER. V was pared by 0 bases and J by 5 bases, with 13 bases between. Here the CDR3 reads CASSQDRRSEETQYF. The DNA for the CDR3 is TGCGCCAGCAGCCAAGATCGCCGGTCCGAGGAGACCCAGTACTTC.

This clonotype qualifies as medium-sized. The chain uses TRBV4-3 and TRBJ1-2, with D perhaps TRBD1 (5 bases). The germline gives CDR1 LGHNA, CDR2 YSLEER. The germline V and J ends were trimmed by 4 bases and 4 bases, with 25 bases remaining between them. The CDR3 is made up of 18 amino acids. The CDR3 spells CASSPPPSQTKGLYGYTF. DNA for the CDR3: TGCGCCAGCAGCCCCCCTCCGTCGCAGACCAAGGGACTCTATGGCTACACCTTC.

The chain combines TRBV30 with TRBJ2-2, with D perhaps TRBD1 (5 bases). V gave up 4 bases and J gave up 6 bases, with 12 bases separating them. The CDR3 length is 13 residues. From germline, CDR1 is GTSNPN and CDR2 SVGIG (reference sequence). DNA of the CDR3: TGTGCCTGGACAATGTTGGGGCCCGGGGAGCTGTTTTTT. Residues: CAWTMLGPGELFF.

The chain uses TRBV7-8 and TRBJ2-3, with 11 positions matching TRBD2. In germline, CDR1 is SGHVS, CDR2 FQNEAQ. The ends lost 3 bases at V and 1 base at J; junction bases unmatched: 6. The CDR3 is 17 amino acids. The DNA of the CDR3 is TGTGCCAGCAGCTTGACCAAGACTAGCGGGGGCACAGATACGCAGTATTTT. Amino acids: CASSLTKTSGGTDTQYF. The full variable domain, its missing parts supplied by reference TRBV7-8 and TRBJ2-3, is GAGVSQSPRYKVAKRGQDVALRCDPISGHVSLFWYQQALGQGPEFLTYFQNEAQLDKSGLPSDRFFAERPEGSVSTLKIQRTQQEDSAVYLCASSLTKTSGGTDTQYFGPGTRLTVL.

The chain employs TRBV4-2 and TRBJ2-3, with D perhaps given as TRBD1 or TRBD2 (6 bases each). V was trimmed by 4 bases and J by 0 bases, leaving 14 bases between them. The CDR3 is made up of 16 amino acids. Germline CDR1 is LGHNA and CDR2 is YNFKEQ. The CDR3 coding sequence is TGTGCCAGCAGCCCGTTAGCCGGGGGCAGCACAGATACGCAGTATTTT. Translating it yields CASSPLAGGSTDTQYF.

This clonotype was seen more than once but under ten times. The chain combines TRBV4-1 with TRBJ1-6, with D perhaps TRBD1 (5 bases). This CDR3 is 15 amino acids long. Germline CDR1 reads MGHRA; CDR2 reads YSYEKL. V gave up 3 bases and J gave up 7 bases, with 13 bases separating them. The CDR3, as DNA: TGCGCCAGCAGCCAGCAGGGCGCGAGCAATTCACCCCTCCACTTT. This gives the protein CASSQQGASNSPLHF.